These 29 T cell receptor beta chains originate from one sample sequenced in a study of cytomegalovirus exposure and HLA in healthy donors. PCR used 60 Vbeta primers and 13 Jbeta primers. Assay used: immunoSEQ multiplex PCR; TCRdb lists only in-frame clones, some missing. The table lists some 130,000 clones, about 80% of them singletons. The sequenced sample consisted of PBMCs. The receptors were gathered from a man aged 18 to 29 in good health and CMV-seronegative.

The chain combines TRBV6-6 with TRBJ2-3; TRBD2 agrees at 7 bases. The CDR3 contains 14 residues. J gave up 2 bases and V 8 bases, and 7 bases lay outside the gene matches. CDR1 is MNHNY and CDR2 is SVGAGI in the germline V gene (reference sequence). CDR3 sequence: CASCGLADTDTQYF. DNA of the CDR3: TGTGCCAGCTGCGGTCTAGCGGACACAGATACGCAGTATTTT.

J is TRBJ2-5 and V is TRBV2; 8 nucleotides agree with TRBD1. The trim removed 5 bases at V and 2 bases at J, leaving 13 bases unmatched. The CDR3 is 17 amino acids. The germline gives CDR1 SNHLY, CDR2 FYNNEI. The CDR3 loop is CASSTGQGGWEQETQYF. CDR3 nucleotide sequence: TGTGCCAGCAGTACCGGACAGGGTGGGTGGGAGCAAGAGACCCAGTACTTC.

This chain links TRBV7-9 with TRBJ2-7, with 7 bases aligning to TRBD2. Germline CDR1 and CDR2: SEHNR and FQNEAQ (reference sequence). V was clipped by 1 base and J by 3 bases; unmatched bases: 3. The CDR3 length is 14 residues. The DNA of the CDR3 is TGTGCCAGCAGCTTAGGCGGGGGTAGCTACGAGCAGTACTTC. It yields the protein CASSLGGGSYEQYF.

The chain combines TRBV6-4 with TRBJ2-3, with D tentatively TRBD2 (5 bases). The germline gives CDR1 MRHNA, CDR2 SNTAGT. The CDR3 is 13 amino acids. Trimming cost V 2 bases and J 3 bases, with 6 bases left between them. The CDR3 DNA reads TGTGCCAGCAGTGACAGGGAGACAGATACGCAGTATTTT. It is translated as CASSDRETDTQYF.

The chain links TRBV7-2 to TRBJ1-1; possible D gene TRBD1, 5 bases. V lost 1 base and J 1 base, leaving 10 bases between the germline ends. Germline loops: CDR1 SGHTA, CDR2 FQGNSA. The CDR3 extends over 15 amino acids. CDR3 sequence: CASSLDPGGNTEAFF. The CDR3 nucleotides are TGTGCCAGCAGCTTAGATCCGGGGGGGAACACTGAAGCTTTCTTT.

The rearrangement uses TRBV28 and TRBJ1-5; D not resolved. V was cut by 6 bases and J by 5 bases, with 11 bases left in between. The CDR3 is 13 amino acids. Germline CDR1 MDHEN, CDR2 SYDVKM. The CDR3 nucleotides are TGTGCCAGCAGAAACTCTTCTGATCAGCCCCAGCATTTT. It yields the protein CASRNSSDQPQHF.

The chain has TRBV6-5 and TRBJ2-1, with 9 positions matching TRBD2. The CDR3 consists of 15 residues. Germline CDR1 and CDR2: MNHEY and SVGAGI. The V gene end was trimmed by 0 bases and the J gene end by 10 bases; junction bases not matched to a gene: 7. CDR3 in amino acids: CASSYSLAGGREQFF. CDR3 coding DNA: TGTGCCAGCAGTTACTCCCTGGCGGGAGGGCGAGAGCAGTTCTTC.

This clone was picked up a small number of times. The rearrangement links TRBV7-2 to TRBJ1-2, with a possible D match to TRBD1 (6 bases). V dropped 2 bases and J dropped 0 bases, with 10 bases sitting between them. CDR1 SGHTA and CDR2 FQGNSA come from the germline V gene. This CDR3 has 15 residues. This CDR3 is CASSLNRVANYGYTF. The CDR3 DNA reads as TGTGCCAGCAGCTTAAACAGGGTAGCTAACTATGGCTACACCTTC.

V is TRBV5-1 and J is TRBJ2-7; D ambiguous. CDR3 length: 13 residues. V was shortened by 0 bases and J by 7 bases, with 11 bases between the two germline ends. Germline CDR1 is SGHRS and CDR2 is YFSETQ. The CDR3 protein is CASSLGPVTEQYF. The CDR3, as DNA: TGCGCCAGCAGCTTGGGTCCCGTGACAGAGCAGTACTTC.

The chain couples TRBV5-1 to TRBJ1-5; possible D gene TRBD1, 6 bases. V shed 4 bases and J shed 7 bases, with 12 bases lying between them. The CDR3 totals 13 residues. Per germline, CDR1 SGHRS and CDR2 YFSETQ. This CDR3 is CASSMIQGQPQHF. The CDR3 region has the DNA TGCGCCAGCAGCATGATACAGGGCCAGCCCCAGCATTTT.

Worth noting for this clone: Other DNA sequences within the sample encode an identical CDR3. V is TRBV11-3 and J is TRBJ2-7, with 9 positions matching TRBD1. The CDR3 extends over 13 amino acids. The V and J ends lost 5 bases and 6 bases, in that order; junction bases with no gene match: 5. Germline V gene sequence: CDR1 SGHNT, CDR2 YENEEA. CDR3 bases: TGTGCCAGCAGCCCGGGACAGGGATCCGAGCAGTACTTC. Translating it yields CASSPGQGSEQYF.

The V and J genes are TRBV20-1 and TRBJ2-5; tentative D call: TRBD1 (6 bases). Germline V gene lookup returns CDR1 DFQATT and CDR2 SNEGSKA (reference sequence). The CDR3 is made up of 11 amino acids. The CDR3 sequence: CRGKGGETQYF. The CDR3 DNA follows: TGCAGGGGGAAAGGGGGAGAGACCCAGTACTTC.

V and J are TRBV9 and TRBJ2-2; D call uncertain. In germline, CDR1 is SGDLS, CDR2 YYNGEE. This CDR3 has 15 residues. The V end lost 1 base, the J end lost 4 bases, and 11 bases lay between the germline ends. The CDR3 nucleotides are TGTGCCAGCAGCGTACCCCAACTCGGCACCGGGGAGCTGTTTTTT. This gives the protein CASSVPQLGTGELFF.

This CDR3 reads CASSESLRGLAGVDEQFF. CDR3 sequence (DNA): TGTGCCAGCAGTGAGTCATTGAGGGGTCTAGCGGGAGTGGATGAGCAGTTCTTC. This chain joins TRBV6-1 and TRBJ2-1, with 10 nucleotides matching TRBD2. The CDR3 is 18 residues long. Per germline, CDR1 MNHNS and CDR2 SASEGT. Germline trimming cut 3 bases from V and 8 bases from J; bases unmatched to any gene: 16.

The V gene is TRBV5-1, the J gene TRBJ2-7; 8 bases fit TRBD2. The CDR3 is 13 amino acids. Trimming took 2 bases from V and 4 from J; bases not matched to a gene: 2. The germline V gene encodes CDR1 SGHRS and CDR2 YFSETQ. The CDR3 nucleotides read TGCGCCAGCAGCTTACGGGAGGGTTACGAGCAGTACGTC. This translates into CASSLREGYEQYV.

This rearrangement joins TRBV7-9 to TRBJ1-2; TRBD1 matches at 8 bases. Germline V lookup: CDR1 SEHNR, CDR2 FQNEAQ (reference sequence). This CDR3 has 14 amino acids. The V and J ends lost 8 bases and 11 bases, in that order; junction bases with no gene match: 16. CDR3 nucleotide sequence: TGTGCCAGCGAGGACCTGACAGGGGAAGGTCGGTACACCTTC. Its translation is CASEDLTGEGRYTF.

The rearrangement joins TRBV7-2 to TRBJ2-1; 9 positions match TRBD2. V was pared by 7 bases and J by 1 base, with 5 bases of the junction left unmatched. The germline V gene has CDR1 SGHTA and CDR2 FQGNSA. The CDR3 sequence is 15 residues long. The DNA for the CDR3 is TGTGCCAGCACACCTAGCGGGACTTCCTACAATGAGCAGTTCTTC. This codes for CASTPSGTSYNEQFF.

This rearrangement joins TRBV9 to TRBJ1-1, with D perhaps TRBD1 (5 bases). The CDR3 runs 16 residues. The V end was cut by 4 bases, the J end by 2 bases, with 18 bases between. The V gene's germline CDR1 is SGDLS and CDR2 YYNGEE. The DNA for the CDR3 is TGTGCCAGCAGCTCATTCGGGAGAGGGGTTAACACTGAAGCTTTCTTT. It yields the protein CASSSFGRGVNTEAFF.

This sequence joins TRBV4-1 and TRBJ1-1, with no clear D. Germline V gene sequence: CDR1 MGHRA, CDR2 YSYEKL. V lost 0 bases, J lost 0 bases, and 14 bases lay in between. The CDR3 is 17 amino acids. As DNA, the CDR3 is TGCGCCAGCAGCCAAGATAGTGGGTACAGACTGAACACTGAAGCTTTCTTT. Translation gives CASSQDSGYRLNTEAFF.

There are a few counts of this clone. This chain connects TRBV4-2 to TRBJ1-1; the D gene is possibly TRBD1 (6 bases). Germline V gene sequence: CDR1 LGHNA, CDR2 YNFKEQ. The length of the CDR3 is 14 residues. The ends were cut back, 6 bases at V and 6 bases at J, with 17 bases in the middle. CDR3 amino acids: CASRFLGGGPEAFF. The CDR3, as DNA: TGTGCCAGCAGGTTCTTAGGGGGGGGGCCTGAAGCTTTCTTT.

The CDR3 sequence: CASSLDASSYNEQFF. The CDR3 nucleotides are TGTGCCAGCAGCTTAGATGCCAGCTCCTACAATGAGCAGTTCTTC. The V gene is TRBV7-6, the J gene TRBJ2-1; the D is unclear. The CDR3 totals 15 residues. The V end lost 1 base, the J end lost 0 bases, and 7 bases lay between the germline ends. Germline V gene data show CDR1 as SGHVS and CDR2 as FNYEAQ.

In this sample, this clone turned up a few times. The rearrangement uses TRBV9 and TRBJ2-1; 7 nucleotides line up with TRBD2. Per germline, CDR1 SGDLS and CDR2 YYNGEE. V lost 4 bases to trimming and J lost 10 bases; unmatched junction nucleotides: 11. The CDR3 has 14 amino acids. In DNA form, the CDR3 reads TGTGCCAGCAGCCAAATTTCGACTAGCCGGGAGCAGTTCTTC. This encodes CASSQISTSREQFF.

The chain combines TRBV5-1 with TRBJ1-1, with a tentative D call TRBD1 (5 bases). The CDR3 covers 14 residues. The germline V gene has CDR1 SGHRS and CDR2 YFSETQ. V was pared by 0 bases and J by 2 bases, with 8 bases between. Here the CDR3 reads CASSLAQGNTEAFF. The CDR3 nucleotides are TGCGCCAGCAGCTTGGCCCAGGGAAACACTGAAGCTTTCTTT.

The J gene is TRBJ2-2, the V gene TRBV9; D not resolved. The CDR3 spans 15 residues. Trimming pared 4 bases from V and 0 bases from J, leaving 10 bases between. Germline-derived CDR1 and CDR2 are SGDLS and YYNGEE. The CDR3 loop is CASSFLAANTGELFF. The CDR3 DNA sequence: TGTGCCAGCAGCTTTCTGGCAGCGAACACCGGGGAGCTGTTTTTT.

This chain uses TRBV6-5 with TRBJ1-6; D uncertain. The germline V and J ends were trimmed by 4 bases and 6 bases, with 16 bases remaining between them. This CDR3 is built from 16 residues. Germline CDR1 reads MNHEY; CDR2 reads SVGAGI. The CDR3 DNA sequence: TGTGCCAGCAGTTCACCGACCGGGTTGAGTAATTCACCCCTCCACTTT. Translating gives CASSSPTGLSNSPLHF.

The V gene is TRBV10-3, the J gene TRBJ1-5; no definite D call. The CDR3 runs to 14 residues. Germline CDR1 is ENHRY and CDR2 is SYGVKD. The germline V and J ends were trimmed by 6 bases and 0 bases, with 9 bases remaining between them. CDR3 protein: CAISAGFSNQPQHF. The DNA for the CDR3 is TGTGCCATCAGCGCGGGATTTAGCAATCAGCCCCAGCATTTT.

V and J are TRBV29-1 and TRBJ1-5; TRBD1 aligns across 10 bases. Losses at the gene ends were 4 bases for V and 7 bases for J; bases not matched to a gene: 13. Germline-derived CDR1 and CDR2 are SQVTM and ANQGSEA. The CDR3 spans 16 residues. CDR3 DNA sequence: TGCAGCGTTGTAAGGACAGGGGGTGCTCAAGGGCAGCCCCAGCATTTT. Amino acids: CSVVRTGGAQGQPQHF.

The genes are TRBV6-5 and TRBJ2-2, with D maybe TRBD1 (6 bases). Germline V lookup: CDR1 MNHEY, CDR2 SVGAGI. This CDR3 contains 15 residues. V gave up 2 bases and J gave up 2 bases, with 9 bases separating them. CDR3: CASSYVTGNTGELFF. The CDR3 nucleotides are TGTGCCAGCAGTTACGTGACAGGAAACACCGGGGAGCTGTTTTTT.

V gene TRBV4-1 combines with J gene TRBJ2-1; 14 bases align to TRBD2. The CDR3 is 17 amino acids. J gave up 6 bases and V 1 base, and 5 bases lay outside the gene matches. CDR1 MGHRA and CDR2 YSYEKL come from the germline V gene. CDR3 in DNA: TGCGCCAGCAGCCAAGGACTAGCGGGAGGGCCACGCAATGAGCAGTTCTTC. This encodes CASSQGLAGGPRNEQFF.